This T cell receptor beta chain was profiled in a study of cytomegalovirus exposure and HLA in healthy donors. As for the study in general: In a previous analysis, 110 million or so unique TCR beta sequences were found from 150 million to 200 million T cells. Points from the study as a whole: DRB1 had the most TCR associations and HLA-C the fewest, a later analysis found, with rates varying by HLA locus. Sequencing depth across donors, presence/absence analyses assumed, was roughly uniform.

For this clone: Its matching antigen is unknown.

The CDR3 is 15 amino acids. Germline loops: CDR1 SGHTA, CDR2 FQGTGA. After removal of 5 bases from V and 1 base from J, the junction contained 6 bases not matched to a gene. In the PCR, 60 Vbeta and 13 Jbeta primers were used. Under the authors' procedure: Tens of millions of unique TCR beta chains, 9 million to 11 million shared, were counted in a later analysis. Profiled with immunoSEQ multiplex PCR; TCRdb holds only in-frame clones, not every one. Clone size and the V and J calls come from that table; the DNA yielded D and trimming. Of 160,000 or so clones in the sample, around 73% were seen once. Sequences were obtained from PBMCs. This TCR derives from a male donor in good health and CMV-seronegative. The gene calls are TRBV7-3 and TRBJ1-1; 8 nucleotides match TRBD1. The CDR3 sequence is CASSRDRTQNTEAFF. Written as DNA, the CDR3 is TGTGCCAGCAGCCGGGACAGGACCCAGAACACTGAAGCTTTCTTT.